One and the same sample provided the 24 T cell receptor beta chains below, sequenced in a study of shared clonotypes between healthy human individuals. The method was immunoSEQ multiplex PCR; TCRdb's version includes in-frame clones alone and lacks a portion of them. The sample has roughly 590,000 clones, around 95% seen once; the top ten hold around 0.097%. Naive CD8 cells, CD45RO-negative and positively selected for CCR7, excluded terminally differentiated effector memory CD45RA+ cells. The sequenced sample was naive CD8+ T cells sorted from blood. The receptors shown here come from a woman aged 25 to 39 in good health.

V gene TRBV25-1 combines with J gene TRBJ2-6; D possibly corresponds to TRBD2 (5 bases). The CDR3 consists of 17 residues. Germline values: CDR1 MGHDK, CDR2 SYGVNS. With 9 bases removed from V and 0 bases from J, the gap between germline ends came to 18 bases. The CDR3 sequence is CARRHTGRFSGANVLTF. In DNA, the CDR3 is TGTGCCAGACGACATACGGGAAGGTTCTCTGGGGCCAACGTCCTGACTTTC.

The chain couples TRBV11-2 to TRBJ2-3; 10 bases line up with TRBD2. The CDR3 is 16 residues long. J gave up 3 bases and V 0 bases, and 3 bases lay outside the gene matches. Germline V gives CDR1 SGHAT, CDR2 FQNNGV. The CDR3 protein is CASSLDLAGVTDTQYF. DNA of the CDR3: TGTGCCAGCAGCTTAGATCTAGCGGGAGTAACAGATACGCAGTATTTT.

This rearrangement joins TRBV4-1 to TRBJ1-6; the D is unclear. Germline lookup yields CDR1 MGHRA and CDR2 YSYEKL. V dropped 1 base and J dropped 9 bases, with 13 bases sitting between them. This CDR3 region has 15 residues. DNA of the CDR3: TGCGCCAGCAGCCAAGTAGCTGGACCTTTTTCACCCCTCCACTTT. Protein sequence: CASSQVAGPFSPLHF.

This clone was detected once. Other nucleotide sequences from this sample produce the same CDR3. DNA of the CDR3: TGTGCCAGCAGCTTGCGTCTAGCGGGCACAGATACGCAGTATTTT. Amino acids: CASSLRLAGTDTQYF. The rearrangement uses TRBV5-4 and TRBJ2-3, with 7 bases that match TRBD2. CDR1 is SGHNT and CDR2 is YYREEE in the germline V gene (reference sequence). This CDR3 is built from 15 residues. With 1 base clipped from V and 1 base from J, the junction kept 3 bases outside the gene matches.

In nucleotides, the CDR3 is TGCGCCAGCAGCTTGGTGGGGCTAGCGGGAGAGCGCGAGCAGTACTTC. Amino acids: CASSLVGLAGEREQYF. This sequence joins TRBV5-1 and TRBJ2-7, with 10 bases lining up with TRBD2. The CDR3 consists of 16 residues. Looked up from germline, CDR1 is SGHRS and CDR2 is YFSETQ. With V trimmed by 0 bases and J by 6 bases, 9 bases remained unmatched. The variable domain in full, with the rest retrieved from reference TRBV5-1 and TRBJ2-7, is KAGVTQTPRYLIKTRGQQVTLSCSPISGHRSVSWYQQTPGQGLQFLFEYFSETQRNKGNFPGRFSGRQFSNSRSEMNVSTLELGDSALYLCASSLVGLAGEREQYFGPGTRLTVT.

This clone was seen a few times. The chain is built from TRBV2 and TRBJ2-1, with 11 positions matching TRBD2. Germline CDR1 SNHLY, CDR2 FYNNEI. With 3 bases clipped from V and 2 bases from J, the junction kept 3 bases outside the gene matches. The CDR3 sequence is 16 residues long. The CDR3 reads CASSDDSGRAYNEQFF. CDR3 DNA sequence: TGTGCCAGCAGTGACGATAGCGGGAGGGCCTACAATGAGCAGTTCTTC.

V is TRBV10-1 and J is TRBJ2-1; D gene ambiguous. The V end lost 3 bases, the J end lost 8 bases, and 11 bases lay between the germline ends. The CDR3 covers 13 residues. CDR1 is WNHNN and CDR2 is SYGVQD in the germline V gene (reference sequence). The CDR3: CASSDFLGHEQFF. Written as DNA, the CDR3 is TGCGCCAGCAGTGACTTCTTAGGGCATGAGCAGTTCTTC.

The V call is TRBV9, the J call TRBJ2-2; a weak D match, TRBD2 (7 bases). The ends were cut back, 0 bases at V and 7 bases at J, with 25 bases in the middle. Germline CDR1 and CDR2: SGDLS and YYNGEE. CDR3 length equals 19 residues. The CDR3 region has the DNA TGTGCCAGCAGCGTAGGCGGGGGCCTAGCTCCTCAGGGTAGCGGGGAGCTGTTTTTT. Translating gives CASSVGGGLAPQGSGELFF.

The chain links TRBV7-2 to TRBJ2-3; D not certain. The V and J ends lost 1 base and 0 bases respectively, with 14 bases between them. Germline lookup yields CDR1 SGHTA and CDR2 FQGNSA. The CDR3 is made up of 17 amino acids. The CDR3 sequence: CASSLVWAKPSTDTQYF. Here the CDR3 DNA reads TGTGCCAGCAGCTTAGTCTGGGCCAAACCTAGCACAGATACGCAGTATTTT.

The V call is TRBV28, the J call TRBJ1-4; D is undetermined. V lost 5 bases, J lost 0 bases, and 7 bases lay in between. CDR1 is MDHEN and CDR2 is SYDVKM in the germline V gene. This CDR3 spans 14 amino acids. CDR3: CASSQQATNEKLFF. Here the CDR3 DNA reads TGTGCCAGCAGTCAACAAGCAACTAATGAAAAACTGTTTTTT.

This chain connects TRBV7-2 to TRBJ2-7; maybe TRBD1 (6 bases). The germline V and J ends were trimmed by 2 bases and 3 bases, with 11 bases remaining between them. The CDR3 runs 14 residues. Germline V gene data show CDR1 as SGHTA and CDR2 as FQGNSA. CDR3 nucleotide sequence: TGTGCCAGCAGCTTACTGGGACATGGCTACGAGCAGTACTTC. Translation: CASSLLGHGYEQYF.

The gene calls are TRBV5-4 and TRBJ2-5; tentatively, D is TRBD2 (6 bases). The V end lost 2 bases, the J end lost 1 base, and 12 bases lay between the germline ends. CDR1 and CDR2 from the germline V gene are SGHNT and YYREEE (reference sequence). This CDR3 comprises 15 residues. The CDR3 here is CASSLRTGGQETQYF. CDR3 bases: TGTGCCAGCAGCTTACGTACCGGGGGCCAAGAGACCCAGTACTTC.

The chain combines TRBV2 with TRBJ1-5; D not certain. Trimming left V 5 bases short and J 5 bases short, with 4 bases between. The CDR3 runs 11 residues. Germline V CDR1 and CDR2: SNHLY, FYNNEI. The CDR3 here is CASSTDQPQHF. CDR3 nucleotides: TGTGCCAGCAGTACCGATCAGCCCCAGCATTTT.

V usage is TRBV5-1 and J usage is TRBJ2-5; 15 bases are shared with TRBD2. The J segment lost 4 bases and the V segment lost 3 bases, leaving 4 bases of the junction unmatched. Germline V gives CDR1 SGHRS, CDR2 YFSETQ. This CDR3 has 16 residues. The CDR3 bases are TGCGCCAGCAGCTCAGGGGGACTAGCGGGAGGAGAGACCCAGTACTTC. It codes for CASSSGGLAGGETQYF.

To note about this clone: Other DNA variants within this sample encode the same CDR3. The chain carries TRBV5-6 and TRBJ2-7; D is ambiguous. The CDR3 totals 11 residues. Germline CDR1 is SGHDT and CDR2 is YYEEEE. V was trimmed by 3 bases and J by 6 bases, leaving 7 bases between them. For the CDR3, the DNA is TGTGCCAGCAGCTCTCACGGCGAGCAGTACTTC. Its translation: CASSSHGEQYF.

The sample holds one count of this clone. This rearrangement joins TRBV5-6 to TRBJ1-1; tentative D call: TRBD1 (6 bases). The V gene lost 4 bases and the J gene lost 2 bases, with 18 bases spanning the gap. This CDR3 has 16 amino acids. CDR1 and CDR2 (germline): SGHDT, YYEEEE. In nucleotides, the CDR3 is TGTGCCAGCAGCGACGGGACACCAAATCTTAACACTGAAGCTTTCTTT. Its translation: CASSDGTPNLNTEAFF.

This chain links TRBV6-6 with TRBJ2-1, with D tentatively TRBD2 (6 bases). Germline V gene lookup returns CDR1 MNHNY and CDR2 SVGAGI (reference sequence). CDR3 size: 15 residues. The germline V and J ends were trimmed by 4 bases and 9 bases, with 19 bases remaining between them. For the CDR3, the DNA is TGTGCCAGCAGTTCGGGAGAGGCTAGCCGGGGTGAGCAGTTCTTC. Translation: CASSSGEASRGEQFF.

This clone was seen only once. The V gene is TRBV19, the J gene TRBJ2-3, with D uncertain. The CDR3 consists of 15 residues. Trimming stripped 6 bases from V and 2 bases from J, with 15 bases between. Germline V gene sequence: CDR1 LNHDA, CDR2 SQIVND (reference sequence). Written as DNA, the CDR3 is TGTGCCAGTAGCTGGGGTGCTGGGAACACAGATACGCAGTATTTT. This sequence encodes CASSWGAGNTDTQYF.

Note on this clone: This CDR3 is also generated by other DNA sequences in the sample. The genes are TRBV28 and TRBJ2-7; tentative D call: TRBD2 (6 bases). CDR3 size: 14 residues. In germline, CDR1 is MDHEN, CDR2 SYDVKM. Trimming pared 3 bases from V and 3 bases from J, leaving 12 bases between. This CDR3 reads CASSFGGTVYEQYF. For the CDR3, the DNA is TGTGCCAGCAGTTTTGGAGGGACGGTCTACGAGCAGTACTTC.

The genes are TRBV29-1 and TRBJ2-1; maybe TRBD2 (5 bases). The CDR3 has 11 residues. With 4 bases removed from V and 12 bases from J, the gap between germline ends came to 13 bases. Germline values: CDR1 SQVTM, CDR2 ANQGSEA. In DNA form, the CDR3 reads TGCAGCGTTGTCGTCAGTCGGGGGCAGTTCTTC. This sequence encodes CSVVVSRGQFF.

The gene calls are TRBV14 and TRBJ2-1, with 8 bases identical to TRBD2. CDR1 is SGHDN and CDR2 is FVKESK in the germline V gene. The CDR3 totals 13 residues. With 6 bases clipped from V and 7 bases from J, the junction kept 5 bases outside the gene matches. The CDR3 DNA sequence: TGTGCCAGCAGGGGTAGCGGGGTGAATGAGCAGTTCTTC. It codes for CASRGSGVNEQFF.

The CDR3 bases are TGTGCCAGCAGTTTAGAGGGGGCACTCAAGCATTTT. This gives the protein CASSLEGALKHF. V usage is TRBV28 and J usage is TRBJ1-5, with 7 bases identical to TRBD1. V was clipped by 2 bases and J by 14 bases; unmatched bases: 6. Germline CDR1 reads MDHEN; CDR2 reads SYDVKM. The CDR3 loop spans 12 amino acids.

CDR3 nucleotide sequence: TGTGCCAGCAGTTTGCGGTCCAATGAGCAGTTCTTC. This sequence encodes CASSLRSNEQFF. The chain is built from TRBV27 and TRBJ2-1; D unresolved. Germline V gives CDR1 MNHEY, CDR2 SMNVEV (reference sequence). With 3 bases removed from V and 6 bases from J, the gap between germline ends came to 6 bases. This CDR3 region has 12 residues.

The chain is built from TRBV11-2 and TRBJ2-1, with a possible D match to TRBD2 (5 bases). CDR1 SGHAT and CDR2 FQNNGV come from the germline V gene. The CDR3 sequence is 15 residues long. V shed 7 bases and J shed 1 base, with 14 bases lying between them. The CDR3 DNA is TGTGCCAGCACCTCGAGGAGGCCTTCCTACAATGAGCAGTTCTTC. Protein: CASTSRRPSYNEQFF. Complete variable domain (other parts from reference TRBV11-2 and TRBJ2-1): EAGVAQSPRYKIIEKRQSVAFWCNPISGHATLYWYQQILGQGPKLLIQFQNNGVVDDSQLPKDRFSAERLKGVDSTLKIQPAKLEDSAVYLCASTSRRPSYNEQFFGPGTRLTVL.